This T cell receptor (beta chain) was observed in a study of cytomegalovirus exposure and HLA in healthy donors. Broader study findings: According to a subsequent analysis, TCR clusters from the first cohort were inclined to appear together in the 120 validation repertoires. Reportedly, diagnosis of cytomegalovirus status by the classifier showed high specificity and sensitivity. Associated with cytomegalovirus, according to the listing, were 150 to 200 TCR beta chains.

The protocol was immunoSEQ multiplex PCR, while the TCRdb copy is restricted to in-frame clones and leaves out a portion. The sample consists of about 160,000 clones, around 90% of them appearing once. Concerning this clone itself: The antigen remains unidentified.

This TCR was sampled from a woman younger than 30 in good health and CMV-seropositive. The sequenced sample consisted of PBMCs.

The CDR3 region has the DNA TGTGCCAGCAGTCATAGGACAGAACCTGAAAAACTGTTTTTT. Translating it yields CASSHRTEPEKLFF. The chain joins TRBV6-5 to TRBJ1-4, with a tentative D call TRBD1 (6 bases). The V end was cut by 5 bases, the J end by 7 bases, with 14 bases between. CDR1 is MNHEY, CDR2 SVGAGI, per germline. The CDR3 length is 14 residues.